A selection of T cell receptor beta chains follows, all from one sample in a study of blood T cell repertoires in COVID-19. Assay used: immunoSEQ multiplex PCR; TCRdb lists only in-frame clones, some missing. The sample contains roughly 380,000 clones, less than 85% of which appear only once. Sequenced input: peripheral blood. The receptors stem from a woman aged 18-29 years with acute or convalescent COVID-19. The CDR3 runs from the conserved cysteine through the conserved F or W. A D gene is named only where the DNA matches it firmly. Only part of the rows carry a size: once, few, many, or a class if the clone is expanded.

-	TRBV14	once	TRBJ1-4	CASSQLGVGEKLFF	TGTGCCAGCAGCCAATTAGGGGTAGGCGAAAAACTGTTTTTT
-	TRBV29-1	-	TRBJ1-2	CSVEGTSTGYTF	TGCAGCGTTGAAGGGACATCTACGGGCTACACCTTC
TRBD1	TRBV5-1	once	TRBJ2-3	CASSLRQGQTDTQYF	TGCGCCAGCAGCTTGCGACAGGGCCAAACAGATACGCAGTATTTT
TRBD1	TRBV3-1/TRBV3-2	-	TRBJ2-7	CASSLPDRDEQYF	TGTGCCAGCAGCCTACCCGACAGGGACGAGCAGTACTTC
-	TRBV30	-	TRBJ1-4	CAWKQGGGREKLFF	TGTGCCTGGAAACAAGGAGGAGGTCGCGAAAAACTGTTTTTT
-	TRBV19	-	TRBJ2-2	CASSPDGLAGGELFF	TGTGCCAGTAGTCCAGACGGGCTAGCCGGCGGGGAGCTGTTTTTT
-	TRBV7-9	-	TRBJ1-2	CASSLYSGVNYGYTF	TGTGCCAGCAGCTTATACTCGGGAGTTAACTATGGCTACACCTTC
-	TRBV19	-	TRBJ2-2	CASSNRQRTGELFF	TGTGCCAGTAGTAATAGACAGCGCACCGGGGAGCTGTTTTTT
TRBD1	TRBV27	-	TRBJ1-1	CATSLTGGLTEAFF	TGTGCCACCTCCTTGACAGGGGGCCTCACTGAAGCTTTCTTT
TRBD2	TRBV10-3	-	TRBJ2-7	CAISRGGGGHLSYEQYF	TGTGCCATCAGCCGAGGCGGGGGGGGCCACCTCTCCTACGAGCAGTACTTC
-	TRBV5-1	-	TRBJ2-4	CASSYGDAKNIQYF	TGCGCCAGCAGCTACGGGGATGCCAAAAACATTCAGTACTTC
TRBD1	TRBV11-2	-	TRBJ1-4	CASSLASGQGNEKLFF	TGTGCCAGCAGCTTAGCTTCCGGACAGGGTAATGAAAAACTGTTTTTT
-	TRBV2	-	TRBJ2-1	CASSDPGLGPIF	TGTGCCAGCAGCGATCCGGGACTCGGACCTATCTTC
-	TRBV24-1	-	TRBJ2-3	CATSEGGRTGRDTQYF	TGTGCCACCAGTGAGGGGGGGAGGACAGGGAGAGATACGCAGTATTTT
-	TRBV9	-	TRBJ2-2	CASSVDGTDTGELFF	TGTGCCAGCAGCGTAGACGGTACGGACACCGGGGAGCTGTTTTTT
-	TRBV23-1	-	TRBJ2-3	CARPQGTDTQYF	TGCGCCAGGCCGCAGGGTACAGATACGCAGTATTTT
-	TRBV3-1/TRBV3-2	-	TRBJ1-1	CASSLVRETEAFF	TGTGCCAGCAGCCTGGTAAGGGAGACTGAAGCTTTCTTT
-	TRBV19	-	TRBJ1-2	CASSIAQTVYGYTF	TGTGCCAGTAGTATAGCCCAGACAGTCTATGGCTACACCTTC
-	TRBV3-1/TRBV3-2	-	TRBJ2-2	CASSQGQSSGELFF	TGTGCCAGCAGCCAAGGACAGTCATCCGGGGAGCTGTTTTTT
-	TRBV5-1	once	TRBJ1-1	CASSPVHGDLNTEAFF	TGCGCCAGCAGCCCGGTACACGGGGACTTGAACACTGAAGCTTTCTTT
TRBD1	TRBV7-3	-	TRBJ2-7	CASSLGTGDEQYF	TGTGCCAGCAGCTTAGGGACAGGGGACGAGCAGTACTTC
-	TRBV28	-	TRBJ1-1	CASSLRSSEAFF	TGTGCCAGCAGTTTAAGGAGTTCTGAAGCTTTCTTT
TRBD2	TRBV5-1	-	TRBJ2-1	CASSSTGGVPGLADEQFF	TGCGCCAGCAGCTCTACCGGGGGGGTCCCGGGACTAGCGGATGAGCAGTTCTTC
TRBD1	TRBV6-5	-	TRBJ2-3	CASSYPGQGLTDTQYF	TGTGCCAGCAGTTACCCCGGACAGGGTTTGACAGATACGCAGTATTTT
TRBD1	TRBV29-1	-	TRBJ2-1	CSGGQGSYNEQFF	TGCAGCGGGGGACAGGGTTCCTACAATGAGCAGTTCTTC
-	TRBV30	-	TRBJ1-2	CASPGASRYGYTF	TGTGCCTCCCCTGGGGCCTCACGGTATGGCTACACCTTC
-	TRBV5-1	-	TRBJ2-6	CASSLNALGGNVLTF	TGCGCCAGCAGCTTAAACGCTCTGGGGGGAAACGTCCTGACTTTC
-	TRBV5-6	-	TRBJ1-2	CASSFGGNFFSSSYGYTF	TGTGCCAGCAGCTTCGGGGGGAATTTTTTTAGCTCATCCTATGGCTACACCTTC
-	TRBV5-4	-	TRBJ2-4	CASSLDQGTNIQYF	TGTGCCAGCAGCTTGGATCAGGGGACAAACATTCAGTACTTC
TRBD1	TRBV7-6	-	TRBJ1-6	CASSLDIARGSPLHF	TGTGCCAGCAGCTTAGACATAGCCAGGGGGTCACCCCTCCACTTT
TRBD2	TRBV7-9	-	TRBJ2-7	CASSLDGAGVAYEQYF	TGTGCCAGCAGCTTAGATGGGGCGGGAGTTGCTTACGAGCAGTACTTC
-	TRBV28	once	TRBJ2-2	CASVTGMNTGELFF	TGTGCCAGCGTTACAGGGATGAACACCGGGGAGCTGTTTTTT
-	TRBV21-1	-	TRBJ1-1	CASSKGVPAEVNTEAFF	TGTGCCAGCAGCAAAGGGGTCCCGGCGGAGGTGAACACTGAAGCTTTCTTT
-	TRBV28	-	TRBJ2-7	CASSLMVLTYEQYF	TGTGCCAGCAGTTTAATGGTCCTAACCTACGAGCAGTACTTC
-	TRBV5-1	-	TRBJ1-1	CASNSERTPNTEAFF	TGCGCCAGCAACTCCGAGAGGACACCAAACACTGAAGCTTTCTTT
-	TRBV28	-	TRBJ2-5	CASSFSVSQGGWQETQYF	TGTGCCAGCAGTTTTTCTGTAAGCCAAGGAGGATGGCAAGAGACCCAGTACTTC
-	TRBV9	-	TRBJ1-6	CASSAYGDSPLHF	TGTGCCAGCAGCGCCTACGGGGATTCACCCCTCCACTTT
-	TRBV2	few	TRBJ1-5	CASRGQVSNQPQHF	TGTGCCAGCAGGGGGCAGGTCAGCAATCAGCCCCAGCATTTT
TRBD1	TRBV9	-	TRBJ2-5	CASSMGTEETQYF	TGTGCCAGCAGCATGGGGACAGAGGAGACCCAGTACTTC
TRBD2	TRBV9	-	TRBJ2-1	CASSVGAGGLSYNEQFF	TGTGCCAGCAGCGTAGGGGCGGGGGGCTTATCCTACAATGAGCAGTTCTTC
-	TRBV21-1	many	TRBJ2-3	CASSRGDRDRVYIRDSTDTQYF	TGTGCCAGCAGCAGGGGGGACCGGGACAGGGTATATATCCGGGATAGCACAGATACGCAGTATTTT
TRBD2	TRBV5-1	-	TRBJ2-7	CASSSGTSVKNEQYF	TGCGCCAGCAGCTCGGGGACTAGCGTTAAGAACGAGCAGTACTTC
-	TRBV28	-	TRBJ1-6	CASLGHSYNSPLHF	TGTGCCAGCTTGGGGCACTCCTATAATTCACCCCTCCACTTT
TRBD2	TRBV19	once	TRBJ2-7	CASSIYLGGSYEQYF	TGTGCCAGTAGTATTTATCTAGGCGGGAGCTACGAGCAGTACTTC
-	TRBV4-1	-	TRBJ1-4	CASSQDRTGMGEKLFF	TGCGCCAGCAGCCAAGATCGCACGGGTATGGGTGAAAAACTGTTTTTT
-	TRBV2	-	TRBJ1-1	CASSEAPSEAFF	TGTGCCAGCAGTGAAGCCCCATCTGAAGCTTTCTTT
-	TRBV10-1	-	TRBJ2-5	CASSRGARGETQYF	TGCGCCAGCAGTCGGGGGGCACGCGGAGAGACCCAGTACTTC
TRBD1	TRBV2	-	TRBJ1-1	CASVLKDRATEAFF	TGTGCCAGCGTTCTCAAAGACAGGGCCACTGAAGCTTTCTTT
-	TRBV13	-	TRBJ2-1	CASSLGGEYNEQFF	TGTGCCAGCAGCTTAGGCGGGGAATACAATGAGCAGTTCTTC
-	TRBV24-1	once	TRBJ1-1	CATRRRERTEAFF	TGTGCCACCCGTAGGAGGGAAAGGACTGAAGCTTTCTTT
-	TRBV3-1/TRBV3-2	-	TRBJ1-5	CASSQGRWGPQHF	TGTGCCAGCAGCCAGGGGAGGTGGGGGCCCCAGCATTTT
-	TRBV19	-	TRBJ2-1	CASSIGFSSYNEQFF	TGTGCCAGTAGTATCGGGTTCAGCTCCTACAATGAGCAGTTCTTC
TRBD1	TRBV6-5	-	TRBJ2-1	CASSTRQGADNEQFF	TGTGCCAGCAGTACCCGACAGGGGGCCGACAATGAGCAGTTCTTC
TRBD1	TRBV2	-	TRBJ2-5	CASIFRDRQETQYF	TGTGCCAGCATTTTCCGGGACAGACAAGAGACCCAGTACTTC
TRBD1	TRBV5-1	-	TRBJ1-1	CASSPQGAPTEAFF	TGCGCCAGCAGCCCCCAGGGGGCGCCCACTGAAGCTTTCTTT
TRBD2	TRBV5-6	-	TRBJ2-7	CASSWGSGSHEQYF	TGTGCCAGCAGCTGGGGTAGCGGGAGCCACGAGCAGTACTTC
-	TRBV20-1	few	TRBJ1-2	CSASRVGGYTF	TGCAGTGCTAGCAGGGTCGGTGGCTACACCTTC
-	TRBV6-5	-	TRBJ1-1	CASFSDTEAFF	TGTGCCAGTTTCTCTGACACTGAAGCTTTCTTT
-	TRBV5-1	many	TRBJ1-3	CASSLGFDSSGNTIYF	TGCGCCAGCAGCTTGGGGTTCGATAGCTCTGGAAACACCATATATTTT
-	TRBV10-3	-	TRBJ1-5	CASRTVDSNQPQHF	TGTGCCAGTCGGACTGTCGATAGCAATCAGCCCCAGCATTTT